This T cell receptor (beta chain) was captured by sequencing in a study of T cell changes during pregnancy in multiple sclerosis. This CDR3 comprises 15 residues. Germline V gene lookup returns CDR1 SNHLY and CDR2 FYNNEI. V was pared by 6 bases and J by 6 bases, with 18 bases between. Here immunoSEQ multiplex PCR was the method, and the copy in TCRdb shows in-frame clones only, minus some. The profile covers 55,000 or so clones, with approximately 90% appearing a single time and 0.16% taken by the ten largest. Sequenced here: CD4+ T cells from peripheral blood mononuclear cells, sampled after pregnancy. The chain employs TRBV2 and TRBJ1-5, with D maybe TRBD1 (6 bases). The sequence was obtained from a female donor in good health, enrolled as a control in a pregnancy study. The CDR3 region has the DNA TGTGCCAGCAGACCGAACCCTACAGGGACTCAGCCCCAGCATTTT. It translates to CASRPNPTGTQPQHF.